This T cell receptor beta chain was found in a study of blood T cell repertoires in COVID-19. Here immunoSEQ multiplex PCR was the method, and the copy in TCRdb shows in-frame clones only, minus some. The table lists 130,000 to 150,000 clones, around 89% of them singletons. CDR1 and CDR2 (germline): SGHRS, YFSETQ. This CDR3 is 16 amino acids long. V was pared by 0 bases and J by 4 bases, with 15 bases between. The age range of participants was about 18 to 90 years, with residence in about two dozen US areas. Cohort placement rested on clinical history that participants reported themselves. The chain links TRBV5-1 to TRBJ2-3, with D hard to call. The sequenced sample consisted of PBMCs or T cells enriched from blood (not recorded which). The receptor was isolated from a woman aged 30 to 39 with acute COVID-19. The CDR3 nucleotides read TGCGCCAGCAGCTTGGATCTGGTTTTTCGGGCAGATACGCAGTATTTT. Translation: CASSLDLVFRADTQYF.